This T cell receptor beta chain was captured by sequencing in a study of OX40 agonist ivuxolimab in advanced cancers. TCRdb's table, derived via immunoSEQ multiplex PCR, lists solely in-frame clones and lacks some. The table includes about 76,000 clones, approximately 88% detected once. V was trimmed by 4 bases and J by 3 bases, leaving 15 bases between them. This CDR3 comprises 15 residues. Germline V gives CDR1 KGHSH, CDR2 LQKENI. Sequencing used CD4+ or CD8+ T cells sorted from blood, obtained in a trial of the OX40 agonist ivuxolimab. This chain connects TRBV18 to TRBJ1-2; D perhaps matches TRBD1 (5 bases). The origin of this receptor is an adult with an advanced solid tumor such as melanoma, head and neck, liver or kidney cancer. CDR3 bases: TGTGCCAGCTCACGCCGAGGATTGGGGGACTATGGCTACACCTTC. Its translation: CASSRRGLGDYGYTF.